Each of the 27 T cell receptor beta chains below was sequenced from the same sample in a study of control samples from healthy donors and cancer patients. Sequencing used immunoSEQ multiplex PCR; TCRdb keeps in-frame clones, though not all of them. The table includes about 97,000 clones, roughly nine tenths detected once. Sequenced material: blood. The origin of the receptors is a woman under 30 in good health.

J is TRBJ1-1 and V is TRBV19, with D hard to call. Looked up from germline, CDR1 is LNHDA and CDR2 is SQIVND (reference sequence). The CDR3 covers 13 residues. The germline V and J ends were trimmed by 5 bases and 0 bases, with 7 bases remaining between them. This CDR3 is CASSFRLNTEAFF. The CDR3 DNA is TGTGCCAGTAGTTTCCGACTGAACACTGAAGCTTTCTTT.

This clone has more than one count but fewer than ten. The chain's CDR3 is CASRGQGAETQYF. The CDR3 coding sequence is TGTGCCAGCAGAGGACAGGGTGCAGAGACCCAGTACTTC. The chain has TRBV6-5 and TRBJ2-5, with 8 positions matching TRBD1. The germline V gene encodes CDR1 MNHEY and CDR2 SVGAGI. This CDR3 has 13 residues. V dropped 6 bases and J dropped 4; count of bases not matched to a gene: 4.

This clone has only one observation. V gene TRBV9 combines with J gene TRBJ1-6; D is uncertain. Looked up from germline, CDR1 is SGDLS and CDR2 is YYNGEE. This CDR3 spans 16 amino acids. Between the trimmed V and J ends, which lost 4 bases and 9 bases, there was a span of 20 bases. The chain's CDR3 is CASSPRSDLGVSPLHF. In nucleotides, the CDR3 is TGTGCCAGCAGCCCCCGTTCCGATCTGGGAGTTTCACCCCTCCACTTT.

CDR3 region: CASSYIEAYNSPLHF. The CDR3 bases are TGTGCCAGCAGTTACATCGAAGCTTATAATTCACCCCTCCACTTT. The V and J genes are TRBV6-2 or TRBV6-3 and TRBJ1-6; D gene ambiguous. The CDR3 covers 15 residues. Deletions cut 2 bases from V and 4 bases from J, with 9 bases between. Germline V gene lookup returns CDR1 MNHEY and CDR2 SVGEGT.

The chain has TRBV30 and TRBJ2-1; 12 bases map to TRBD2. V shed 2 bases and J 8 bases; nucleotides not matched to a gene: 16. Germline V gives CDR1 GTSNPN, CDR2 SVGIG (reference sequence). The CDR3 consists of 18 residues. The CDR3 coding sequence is TGTGCCTGGAGTTATAGGGGGGGGGCTAGCGGGAGGGTCCATGAGCAGTTCTTC. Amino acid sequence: CAWSYRGGASGRVHEQFF.

The CDR3 reads CASSLAGGSYNEQFF. The CDR3 DNA is TGTGCCAGCAGCTTAGCGGGAGGCTCCTACAATGAGCAGTTCTTC. J is TRBJ2-1 and V is TRBV11-2, with 7 positions matching TRBD2. J was trimmed by 0 bases and V by 1 base; bases with no gene match: 0. The germline CDR1 and CDR2 sequences are SGHAT and FQNNGV. The CDR3 has 15 amino acids.

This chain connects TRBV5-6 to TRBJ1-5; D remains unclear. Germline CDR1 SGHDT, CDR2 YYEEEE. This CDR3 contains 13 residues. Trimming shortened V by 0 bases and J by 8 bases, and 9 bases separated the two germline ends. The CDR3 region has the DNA TGTGCCAGCAGCTTGGAAGGGTTGGAGCCCCAGCATTTT. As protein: CASSLEGLEPQHF.

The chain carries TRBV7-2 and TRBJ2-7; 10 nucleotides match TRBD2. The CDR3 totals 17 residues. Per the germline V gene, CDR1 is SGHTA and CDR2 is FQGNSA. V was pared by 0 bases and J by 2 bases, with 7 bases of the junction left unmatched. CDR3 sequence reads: CASSLAILAGAPYEQYF. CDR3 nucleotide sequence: TGTGCCAGCAGCTTAGCAATTCTAGCGGGAGCCCCCTACGAGCAGTACTTC. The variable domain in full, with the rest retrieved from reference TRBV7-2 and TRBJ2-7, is GAGVSQSPSNKVTEKGKDVELRCDPISGHTALYWYRQSLGQGLEFLIYFQGNSAPDKSGLPSDRFSAERTGGSVSTLTIQRTQQEDSAVYLCASSLAILAGAPYEQYFGPGTRLTVT.

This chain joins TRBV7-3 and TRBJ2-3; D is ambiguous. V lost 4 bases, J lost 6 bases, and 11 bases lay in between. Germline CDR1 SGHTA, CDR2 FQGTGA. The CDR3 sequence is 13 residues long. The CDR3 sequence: CASSSPGLDTQYF. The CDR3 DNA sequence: TGTGCCAGCAGCTCTCCGGGCCTTGATACGCAGTATTTT.

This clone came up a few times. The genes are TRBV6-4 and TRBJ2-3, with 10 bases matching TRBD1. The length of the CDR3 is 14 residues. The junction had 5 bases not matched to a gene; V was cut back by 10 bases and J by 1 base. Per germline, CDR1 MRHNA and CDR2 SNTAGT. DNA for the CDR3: TGTGCCACCTCCGGGACAGGGGGCACAGATACGCAGTATTTT. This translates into CATSGTGGTDTQYF.

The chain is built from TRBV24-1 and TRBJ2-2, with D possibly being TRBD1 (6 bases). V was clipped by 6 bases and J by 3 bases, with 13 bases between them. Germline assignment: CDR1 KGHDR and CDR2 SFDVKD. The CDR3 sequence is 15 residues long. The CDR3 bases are TGTGCCACCAGTCTTGCAGGGGTGGACACCGGGGAGCTGTTTTTT. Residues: CATSLAGVDTGELFF.

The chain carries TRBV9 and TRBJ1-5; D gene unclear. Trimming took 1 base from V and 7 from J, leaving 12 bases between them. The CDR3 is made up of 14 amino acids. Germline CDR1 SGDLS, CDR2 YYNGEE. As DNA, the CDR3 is TGTGCCAGCAGCGTAAATCTAGGTAGACAGCCCCAGCATTTT. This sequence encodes CASSVNLGRQPQHF.

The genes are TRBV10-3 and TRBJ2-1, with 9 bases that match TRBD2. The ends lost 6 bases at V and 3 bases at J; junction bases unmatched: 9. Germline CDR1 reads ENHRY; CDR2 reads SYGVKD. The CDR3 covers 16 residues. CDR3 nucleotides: TGTGCCATCAGCCTGGCGGGGCGGGGGGGCTACAATGAGCAGTTCTTC. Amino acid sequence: CAISLAGRGGYNEQFF.

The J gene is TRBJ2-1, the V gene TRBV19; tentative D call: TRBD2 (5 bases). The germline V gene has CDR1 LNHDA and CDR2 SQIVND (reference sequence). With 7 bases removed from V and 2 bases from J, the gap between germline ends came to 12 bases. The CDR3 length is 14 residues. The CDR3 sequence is CASNRGRPYNEQFF. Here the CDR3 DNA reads TGTGCCAGTAACCGGGGAAGACCCTACAATGAGCAGTTCTTC.

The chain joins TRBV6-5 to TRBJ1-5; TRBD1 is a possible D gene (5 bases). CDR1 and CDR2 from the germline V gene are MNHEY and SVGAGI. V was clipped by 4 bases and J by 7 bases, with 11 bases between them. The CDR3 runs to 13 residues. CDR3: CASSSQGSQPQHF. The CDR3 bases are TGTGCCAGCAGTTCCCAGGGAAGCCAGCCCCAGCATTTT.

CDR3 in amino acids: CASGHRTGSGEQYF. Here the CDR3 DNA reads TGTGCTAGTGGTCACAGGACGGGTTCTGGGGAGCAGTACTTC. V gene TRBV12-5 combines with J gene TRBJ2-7, with a weak D call TRBD1 (5 bases). Germline-derived CDR1 and CDR2 are LGHNT and FRNRAP. The CDR3 spans 14 residues. V was pared by 5 bases and J by 7 bases, with 18 bases between.

The CDR3 nucleotides are TGTGCCAGCACCTCTGGTGTGAACGCTTTCTTT. Translating it yields CASTSGVNAFF. The genes are TRBV6-6 and TRBJ1-1; D unclear. With 7 bases removed from V and 11 bases from J, the gap between germline ends came to 14 bases. Germline lookup yields CDR1 MNHNY and CDR2 SVGAGI (reference sequence). The CDR3 is 11 amino acids.

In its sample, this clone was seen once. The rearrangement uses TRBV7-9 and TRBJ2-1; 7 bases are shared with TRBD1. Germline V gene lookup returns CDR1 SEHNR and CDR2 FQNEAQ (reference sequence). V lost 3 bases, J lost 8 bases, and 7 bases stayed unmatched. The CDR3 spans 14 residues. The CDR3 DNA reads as TGTGCCAGCAGCTTTACCGACAGGGTCGATGAGCAGTTCTTC. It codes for CASSFTDRVDEQFF.

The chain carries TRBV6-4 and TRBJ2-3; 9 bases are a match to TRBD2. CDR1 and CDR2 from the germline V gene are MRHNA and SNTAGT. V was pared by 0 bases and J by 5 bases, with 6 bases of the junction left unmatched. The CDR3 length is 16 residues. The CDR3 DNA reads TGTGCCAGCAGTGACTCTGGCGGGGGGGCCAGAGATACGCAGTATTTT. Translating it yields CASSDSGGGARDTQYF.

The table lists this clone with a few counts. CDR3 loop: CASGIRTGGLYGYTF. CDR3 DNA: TGTGCCAGCGGGATCCGGACAGGAGGACTATATGGCTACACCTTC. The chain carries TRBV6-5 and TRBJ1-2, with 7 bases matching TRBD1. The CDR3 runs to 15 residues. Germline assignment: CDR1 MNHEY and CDR2 SVGAGI. Trimming at V came to 8 bases and at J to 5 bases, leaving 14 bases not matched to a gene.

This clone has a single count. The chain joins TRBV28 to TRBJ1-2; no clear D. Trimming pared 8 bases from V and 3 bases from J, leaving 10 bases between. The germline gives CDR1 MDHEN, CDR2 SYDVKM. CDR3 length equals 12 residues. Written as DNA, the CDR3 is TGTGCCAGCCGGTCATCGGACTATGGCTACACCTTC. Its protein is CASRSSDYGYTF.

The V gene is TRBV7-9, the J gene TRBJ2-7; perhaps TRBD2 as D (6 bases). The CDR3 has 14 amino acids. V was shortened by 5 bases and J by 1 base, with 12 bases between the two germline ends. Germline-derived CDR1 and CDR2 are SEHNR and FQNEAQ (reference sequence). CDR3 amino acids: CASSPAGTSYEQYF. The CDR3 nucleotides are TGTGCCAGCAGCCCGGCGGGGACTTCCTACGAGCAGTACTTC.

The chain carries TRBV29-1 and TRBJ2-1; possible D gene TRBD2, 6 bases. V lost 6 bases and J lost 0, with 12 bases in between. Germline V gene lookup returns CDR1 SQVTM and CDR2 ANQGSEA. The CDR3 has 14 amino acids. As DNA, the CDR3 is TGCAGCGTCCTTAGCGGAAACTCCTACAATGAGCAGTTCTTC. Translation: CSVLSGNSYNEQFF.

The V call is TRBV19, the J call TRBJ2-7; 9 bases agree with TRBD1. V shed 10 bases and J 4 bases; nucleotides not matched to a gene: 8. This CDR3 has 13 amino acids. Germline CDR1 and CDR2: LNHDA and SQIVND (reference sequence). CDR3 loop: CATADRGLYEQYF. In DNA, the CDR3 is TGTGCCACCGCGGACAGGGGATTATACGAGCAGTACTTC. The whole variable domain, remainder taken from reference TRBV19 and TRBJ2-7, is DGGITQSPKYLFRKEGQNVTLSCEQNLNHDAMYWYRQDPGQGLRLIYYSQIVNDFQKGDIAEGYSVSREKKESFPLTVTSAQKNPTAFYLCATADRGLYEQYFGPGTRLTVT.

The CDR3 region is CASSQYGSQETQYF. The CDR3 bases are TGTGCCAGCAGCCAATATGGGTCCCAAGAGACCCAGTACTTC. This sequence joins TRBV4-2 and TRBJ2-5; D ambiguous. V lost 2 bases, J lost 1 base, and 8 bases lay in between. Germline V gene lookup returns CDR1 LGHNA and CDR2 YNFKEQ. There are 14 residues in the CDR3.

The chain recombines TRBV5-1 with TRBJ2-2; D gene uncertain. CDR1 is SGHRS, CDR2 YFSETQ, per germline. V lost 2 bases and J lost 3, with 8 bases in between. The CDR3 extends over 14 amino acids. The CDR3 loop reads CASSLGQDTGELFF. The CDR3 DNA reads TGCGCCAGCAGCTTAGGGCAAGACACCGGGGAGCTGTTTTTT. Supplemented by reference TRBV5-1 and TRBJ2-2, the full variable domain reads KAGVTQTPRYLIKTRGQQVTLSCSPISGHRSVSWYQQTPGQGLQFLFEYFSETQRNKGNFPGRFSGRQFSNSRSEMNVSTLELGDSALYLCASSLGQDTGELFFGEGSRLTVL.

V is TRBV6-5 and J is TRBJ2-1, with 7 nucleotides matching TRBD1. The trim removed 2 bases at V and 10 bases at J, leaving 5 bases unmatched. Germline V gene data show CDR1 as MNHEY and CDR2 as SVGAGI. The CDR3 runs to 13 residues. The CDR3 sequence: CASSYAWTGEQFF. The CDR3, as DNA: TGTGCCAGCAGTTACGCCTGGACAGGCGAGCAGTTCTTC.